The 29 T cell receptor beta chains in this list originate from one sample, sequenced in a study of CD8+ T cells in alopecia areata. cDNA serving as the sequencing template came from extracted, reverse transcribed RNA. Using immunoSEQ multiplex PCR, the repertoire was profiled, and TCRdb retains in-frame clones only, with some absent. The sample holds 110,000 to 150,000 clones, 45% to 60% seen once. Specimen: CD4+ T cells sorted from blood, collected at week 0. The source of these receptors is a human donor with alopecia areata.

In its sample, this clone was seen a few times. The chain employs TRBV5-4 and TRBJ2-7, with D possibly TRBD2 on 6 matching bases. V lost 4 bases and J lost 0, with 17 bases in between. The CDR3 covers 16 residues. The germline gives CDR1 SGHNT, CDR2 YYREEE (reference sequence). CDR3 region: CASSPGPRESSYEQYF. As DNA, the CDR3 is TGTGCCAGCAGCCCCGGTCCTCGGGAGAGCTCCTACGAGCAGTACTTC.

The rearrangement uses TRBV28 and TRBJ1-5; maybe TRBD1 (5 bases). The CDR3 spans 14 residues. Germline values: CDR1 MDHEN, CDR2 SYDVKM. Trimming removed 8 bases at V and 4 bases at J, with 15 bases between. The CDR3 reads CASSTGGWNQPQHF. The DNA of the CDR3 is TGTGCCAGCTCTACTGGGGGGTGGAATCAGCCCCAGCATTTT.

The CDR3: CASSLSVSSSGNTQYF. The CDR3 nucleotides are TGCGCCAGCAGCTTGAGTGTCTCCTCCTCGGGGAATACGCAGTATTTT. V gene TRBV5-1 combines with J gene TRBJ2-3; D is possibly TRBD2 (5 bases). Between the trimmed V and J ends, which lost 1 base and 7 bases, there was a span of 19 bases. The length of the CDR3 is 16 residues. Per germline, CDR1 SGHRS and CDR2 YFSETQ.

This sequence joins TRBV11-2 and TRBJ2-4; a weak D match, TRBD2 (6 bases). Trimming stripped 6 bases from V and 5 bases from J, with 14 bases between. Germline loops: CDR1 SGHAT, CDR2 FQNNGV. CDR3 length: 14 amino acids. The CDR3 bases are TGTGCCAGCAGGCAGCGGGCCCAAGAAAACATTCAGTACTTC. Translating it yields CASRQRAQENIQYF.

V and J are TRBV7-6 and TRBJ2-7; D not resolved. Germline-derived CDR1 and CDR2 are SGHVS and FNYEAQ. V was trimmed by 1 base and J by 6 bases, leaving 7 bases between them. This CDR3 contains 12 residues. This chain's CDR3 is CASSLEQSEQYF. In DNA, the CDR3 is TGTGCCAGCAGCTTAGAGCAGTCCGAGCAGTACTTC.

J is TRBJ1-3 and V is TRBV28; tentatively, D is TRBD1 (5 bases). The CDR3 extends over 14 amino acids. Between the trimmed V and J ends, which lost 7 bases and 3 bases, there was a span of 13 bases. From germline, CDR1 is MDHEN and CDR2 SYDVKM. The CDR3 DNA reads TGTGCCAGCATGGGGCAGATTTATGGAAACACCATATATTTT. Amino acids: CASMGQIYGNTIYF.

CDR3 in DNA: TGTGCCAGCAGCTTAAACGGACAGGGGATTAGCAATCAGCCCCAGCATTTT. This translates into CASSLNGQGISNQPQHF. This chain uses TRBV7-3 with TRBJ1-5, with TRBD1 matching 9 bases. Germline lookup yields CDR1 SGHTA and CDR2 FQGTGA. The CDR3 has 17 amino acids. V shed 1 base, J shed 0 bases, and the junction held 4 bases outside the gene matches.

A few counts support this clone. The rearrangement uses TRBV18 and TRBJ2-5; D is undetermined. Trimming removed 0 bases at V and 1 base at J, with 0 bases between. The CDR3 runs to 12 residues. CDR1 is KGHSH and CDR2 is LQKENI in the germline V gene. In DNA form, the CDR3 reads TGTGCCAGCTCACCACCCCAAGAGACCCAGTACTTC. It encodes CASSPPQETQYF.

This clone has ten or more counts. The chain carries TRBV6-5 and TRBJ2-3; tentatively, D is TRBD1 (6 bases). V shed 6 bases and J shed 0 bases, with 13 bases lying between them. This CDR3 contains 15 residues. The germline CDR1 and CDR2 sequences are MNHEY and SVGAGI. The CDR3 nucleotides are TGTGCCAGCAGCTCAACCGGACAGAGCACAGATACGCAGTATTTT. Its protein is CASSSTGQSTDTQYF.

The table lists this clone with a count of one. The chain has TRBV7-2 and TRBJ2-5, with D uncertain. Between the trimmed V and J ends, which lost 0 bases and 7 bases, there was a span of 6 bases. This CDR3 comprises 12 residues. Looked up from germline, CDR1 is SGHTA and CDR2 is FQGNSA. Here the CDR3 reads CASSLAVGTQYF. CDR3 coding DNA: TGTGCCAGCAGCTTAGCGGTCGGGACCCAGTACTTC.

This clone was counted a single time. V is TRBV6-5 and J is TRBJ1-1; no firm D call. Germline-derived CDR1 and CDR2 are MNHEY and SVGAGI. There are 15 residues in the CDR3. V was trimmed by 6 bases and J by 2 bases, leaving 16 bases between them. In DNA, the CDR3 is TGTGCCAGCAGCAACACCCGGCGCTCCAACACTGAAGCTTTCTTT. It codes for CASSNTRRSNTEAFF.

The V and J genes are TRBV27 and TRBJ2-5, with TRBD1 identical over 7 bases. This CDR3 region has 13 residues. The trim removed 6 bases at V and 5 bases at J, leaving 6 bases unmatched. The germline V gene has CDR1 MNHEY and CDR2 SMNVEV (reference sequence). CDR3 sequence reads: CASSRQGWETQYF. The CDR3 bases are TGTGCCAGCAGCCGACAGGGTTGGGAGACCCAGTACTTC.

This chain uses TRBV7-9 with TRBJ2-7; D is uncertain. The CDR3 has 12 amino acids. The germline V gene has CDR1 SEHNR and CDR2 FQNEAQ (reference sequence). Trimming pared 8 bases from V and 6 bases from J, leaving 14 bases between. The CDR3 loop is CASALLGIEQYF. The CDR3 coding sequence is TGTGCCAGCGCACTCCTCGGCATCGAGCAGTACTTC.

This chain uses TRBV13 with TRBJ1-4; D remains unclear. Germline V lookup: CDR1 PRHDT, CDR2 FYEKMQ (reference sequence). With 5 bases removed from V and 8 bases from J, the gap between germline ends came to 15 bases. The CDR3 is 14 amino acids. CDR3 residues: CASSPPGEDEKLFF. CDR3 sequence (DNA): TGTGCCAGCAGCCCGCCGGGAGAGGACGAAAAACTGTTTTTT.

The chain carries TRBV29-1 and TRBJ2-6; D not resolved. This CDR3 has 15 amino acids. Trimming cost V 0 bases and J 0 bases, with 6 bases left between them. Looked up from germline, CDR1 is SQVTM and CDR2 is ANQGSEA. The CDR3 is CSVEDLASGANVLTF. DNA of the CDR3: TGCAGCGTTGAAGATCTCGCCTCTGGGGCCAACGTCCTGACTTTC.

V and J are TRBV6-5 and TRBJ2-2; D possibly corresponds to TRBD1 (6 bases). The CDR3 totals 15 residues. V lost 4 bases, J lost 5 bases, and 14 bases lay in between. Per germline, CDR1 MNHEY and CDR2 SVGAGI. The CDR3 sequence is CASSSNRDRTGELFF. The CDR3 bases are TGTGCCAGCAGTTCAAACAGGGATCGGACCGGGGAGCTGTTTTTT.

The chain combines TRBV7-9 with TRBJ1-5; TRBD1 is a possible D gene (5 bases). CDR1 and CDR2 from the germline V gene are SEHNR and FQNEAQ (reference sequence). CDR3 length: 14 amino acids. V lost 5 bases to trimming and J lost 4 bases, with 12 bases between them. In DNA, the CDR3 is TGTGCCAGCAGCCAGCTGGGGGGGAATCAGCCCCAGCATTTT. It is translated as CASSQLGGNQPQHF.

This clone was observed a handful of times. At one end, the junction sequence differs from germline, possibly due to a read error. The chain couples TRBV15 to TRBJ1-1; D may be TRBD1 (5 bases). This CDR3 region has 12 residues. Per germline, CDR1 LNHNV and CDR2 YYDKDF (reference sequence). In DNA form, the CDR3 reads TGTGCCACCAGCAGAGACGCGACAGAATACACCTTT. Protein: CATSRDATEYTF. Complete variable domain (other parts from reference TRBV15 and TRBJ1-1): DAMVIQNPRYQVTQFGKPVTLSCSQTLNHNVMYWYQQKSSQAPKLLFHYYDKDFNNEADTPDNFQSRRPNTSFCFLDIRSPGLGDTAMYLCATSRDATEYTFGQGTRLTVV.

The chain employs TRBV23-1 and TRBJ2-7, with 7 positions matching TRBD1. TRBV23-1 is labeled an ORF, and its function is uncertain. The CDR3 has 17 residues. V gave up 2 bases and J gave up 6 bases; unmatched junction bases: 16. The CDR3 loop is CASSQPFGDRPAGEQYF. As DNA, the CDR3 is TGCGCCAGCAGTCAACCTTTCGGGGACAGACCAGCAGGCGAGCAGTACTTC.

The rearrangement links TRBV30 to TRBJ1-5; D may be TRBD1 (5 bases). The CDR3 sequence is 14 residues long. Germline V lookup: CDR1 GTSNPN, CDR2 SVGIG (reference sequence). With 0 bases removed from V and 3 bases from J, the gap between germline ends came to 9 bases. This chain's CDR3 is CAWSVGGYNQPQHF. The CDR3 nucleotides read TGTGCCTGGAGTGTTGGGGGATACAATCAGCCCCAGCATTTT. The complete variable domain, with remaining parts taken from reference TRBV30 and TRBJ1-5, reads SQTIHQWPATLVQPVGSPLSLECTVEGTSNPNLYWYRQAAGRGLQLLFYSVGIGQISSEVPQNLSASRPQDRQFILSSKKLLLSDSGFYLCAWSVGGYNQPQHFGDGTRLSIL.

The J gene is TRBJ1-2, the V gene TRBV5-1, with TRBD1 matching over 7 bases. The CDR3 extends over 13 amino acids. The J segment lost 4 bases and the V segment lost 6 bases, leaving 6 bases of the junction unmatched. CDR1 and CDR2 (germline): SGHRS, YFSETQ. The CDR3 nucleotides are TGCGCCAGCACCAGGGACAGACGCTATGGCTACACCTTC. Its translation: CASTRDRRYGYTF.

This clone appeared a single time. The chain carries TRBV25-1 and TRBJ1-4; the D gene is possibly TRBD1 (5 bases). The V gene's germline CDR1 is MGHDK and CDR2 SYGVNS. V lost 2 bases and J lost 10, with 5 bases in between. The CDR3 is 11 residues long. The CDR3 sequence is CASSEGGKLFF. DNA of the CDR3: TGTGCCAGCAGTGAAGGGGGAAAACTGTTTTTT.

This chain links TRBV29-1 with TRBJ2-7; a possible D gene is TRBD2 (5 bases). This CDR3 is 12 amino acids long. V lost 4 bases and J lost 3, with 10 bases in between. Germline V lookup: CDR1 SQVTM, CDR2 ANQGSEA. The CDR3, as DNA: TGCAGCGTTGCCCAACTAGGCTACGAGCAGTACTTC. This codes for CSVAQLGYEQYF.

As to this clone: Other DNA sequences in the same sample also yield this CDR3. This chain uses TRBV30 with TRBJ1-5; D not resolved. This CDR3 spans 13 amino acids. Trimming stripped 3 bases from V and 2 bases from J, with 8 bases between. CDR1 GTSNPN and CDR2 SVGIG come from the germline V gene (reference sequence). This CDR3 is CAWSPGGNQPQHF. CDR3 bases: TGTGCCTGGAGCCCAGGCGGCAATCAGCCCCAGCATTTT.

V is TRBV29-1 and J is TRBJ2-1; 13 nucleotides align to TRBD2. Per germline, CDR1 SQVTM and CDR2 ANQGSEA. Trimming took 7 bases from V and 7 from J; bases not matched to a gene: 7. This CDR3 comprises 14 residues. This CDR3 is CSGDGTSGINEQFF. For the CDR3, the DNA is TGCAGCGGGGACGGGACTAGCGGGATAAATGAGCAGTTCTTC.

The chain carries TRBV19 and TRBJ2-1, with 7 bases fitting TRBD2. This CDR3 is built from 18 residues. The germline V gene has CDR1 LNHDA and CDR2 SQIVND (reference sequence). The J segment lost 9 bases and the V segment lost 5 bases, leaving 22 bases of the junction unmatched. The CDR3 sequence is CASSLPPGLVRGQGEQFF. DNA for the CDR3: TGTGCCAGTAGTTTACCACCAGGACTAGTGAGAGGACAAGGTGAGCAGTTCTTC.

V and J are TRBV29-1 and TRBJ1-2; tentatively, D is TRBD1 (5 bases). This CDR3 is 13 amino acids long. V was shortened by 6 bases and J by 8 bases, with 19 bases between the two germline ends. Germline V gene lookup returns CDR1 SQVTM and CDR2 ANQGSEA. The CDR3 region has the DNA TGCAGCGTAACCGGGACCCCAAAGACGGGCTACACCTTC. Translation gives CSVTGTPKTGYTF.

In its sample, this clone was seen a few times. This sequence joins TRBV28 and TRBJ1-4, with no clear D. This CDR3 contains 14 residues. V lost 3 bases, J lost 4 bases, and 9 bases lay in between. Germline CDR1 reads MDHEN; CDR2 reads SYDVKM. The chain's CDR3 is CASSFLQLNEKLFF. The DNA of the CDR3 is TGTGCCAGCAGTTTCCTGCAGCTTAATGAAAAACTGTTTTTT. Looking up the rest from reference TRBV28 and TRBJ1-4 gives the full variable domain: DVKVTQSSRYLVKRTGEKVFLECVQDMDHENMFWYRQDPGLGLRLIYFSYDVKMKEKGDIPEGYSVSREKKERFSLILESASTNQTSMYLCASSFLQLNEKLFFGSGTQLSVL.

This clone ranks as medium-sized. J is TRBJ2-2 and V is TRBV28; D may be TRBD2 (5 bases). The germline gives CDR1 MDHEN, CDR2 SYDVKM. The CDR3 spans 12 residues. Trimming stripped 8 bases from V and 4 bases from J, with 8 bases between. The CDR3 bases are TGTGCCAGCCAGCGGAGCACCGGGGAGCTGTTTTTT. This codes for CASQRSTGELFF.